This TCR beta chain was identified during a study of early T cells in non-severe SARS-CoV-2 infection. Trimming removed 2 bases from V and 2 bases from J; junction bases left unmatched: 13. CDR3 length: 18 amino acids. This clonotype was detected ten times or more. A single record per CDR3 protein comes from TCRdb applying MiXCR to the 5' RACE reads. The sample includes about 94,000 distinct CDR3 sequences, under 15% of them seen just once. The specimen was whole blood. This chain uses TRBV23-1 with TRBJ2-7; TRBD2 matches 9 bases. TRBV23-1 falls under the ORF class, with uncertain function. The clonotype originates from an adult who was a healthcare worker with PCR-confirmed SARS-CoV-2 infection or an uninfected control (not recorded which). CDR3 loop: CASSQGGGSGGPTYEQYF. CDR3 coding DNA: TGCGCCAGCAGTCAAGGCGGAGGTAGCGGGGGTCCAACCTACGAGCAGTACTTC.